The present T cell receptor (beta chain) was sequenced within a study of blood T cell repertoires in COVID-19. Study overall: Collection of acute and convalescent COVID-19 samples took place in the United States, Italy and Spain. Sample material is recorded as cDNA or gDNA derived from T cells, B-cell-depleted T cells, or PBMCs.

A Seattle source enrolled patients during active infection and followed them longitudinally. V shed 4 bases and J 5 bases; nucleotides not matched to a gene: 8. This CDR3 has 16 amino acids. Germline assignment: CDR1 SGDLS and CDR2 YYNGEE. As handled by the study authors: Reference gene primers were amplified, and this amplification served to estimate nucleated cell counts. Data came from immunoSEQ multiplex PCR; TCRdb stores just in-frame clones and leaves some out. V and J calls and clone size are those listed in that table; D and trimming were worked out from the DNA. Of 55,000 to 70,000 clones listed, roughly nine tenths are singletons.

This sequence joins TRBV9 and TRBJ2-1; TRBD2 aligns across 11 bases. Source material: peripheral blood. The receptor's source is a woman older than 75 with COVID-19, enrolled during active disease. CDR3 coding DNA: TGTGCCAGCAGCCCCGAAACTAGCGGGGGTAACAATGAGCAGTTCTTC. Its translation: CASSPETSGGNNEQFF.